Given below is one T cell receptor beta chain in context. The antigen is not known. Donors had recovered from mild-to-severe COVID-19. These data come from a study of CD4 T cell repertoires in COVID-19. As for the study in general: CFSE-low cells expanded about nine days with IL-2, then restimulated with other coronavirus spikes. Study conclusions and caveats: Between about 6 and 28% of SARS-CoV-2 clonotypes also appeared in SARS-CoV and/or HKU1 spike cultures. Suggested intraclonal diversification: top SARS-CoV-2-reactive clonotypes appeared in two or three memory subsets.

The CDR3 loop spans 13 amino acids. V gave up 5 bases and J gave up 6 bases, with 14 bases separating them. Germline V lookup: CDR1 MNHNY, CDR2 SVGAGI (reference sequence). Method: immunoSEQ multiplex PCR; TCRdb's copy keeps in-frame clones and lacks some. The profile shows some 71,000 clones, 83% of them singletons. The clonotype was recovered from a human donor who had COVID-19. The V call is TRBV6-6, the J call TRBJ2-7; D is unresolved. The material was CD4+ T cells from peripheral blood, obtained after recovery from COVID-19. This CDR3 reads CASSNGRPLEQYF. The CDR3 DNA follows: TGTGCCAGCAGTAACGGACGCCCCCTCGAGCAGTACTTC.